A few counts support the clone carrying this T cell receptor beta chain. The antigen is unknown. This sample stems from a study of shared clonotypes between healthy human individuals. Clones were read by immunoSEQ multiplex PCR, and TCRdb kept only the in-frame ones, dropping some. Of some 1 million clones in the sample, 70% to 80% were seen once. Study outcomes and limitations: Large sequencing depth failed to make sorted-subset sequencing complete, rarefaction showed. Clonotype sharing levels among donors were expected to vary with sequencing depth. Richness estimates generally favored naive over memory subsets.

This CDR3 contains 13 residues. V gave up 7 bases and J gave up 6 bases; unmatched junction bases: 4. Per germline, CDR1 MNHNY and CDR2 SVGAGI (reference sequence). Sequenced input: memory CD4+ T cells sorted from blood. This sample's subset: CD45RA-negative fraction. The receptor was isolated from a young man in good health. V usage is TRBV6-6 and J usage is TRBJ2-3; TRBD2 matches 10 bases. The CDR3 DNA follows: TGTGCCAGCACCAGCGGGGGGGTGGATACGCAGTATTTT. The encoded protein is CASTSGGVDTQYF.